Reported below is one T cell receptor (beta chain). Its antigen is not identified. These data come from a study of T cell responses to AZD1222 COVID-19 vaccine. Study details: Analysis merged second doses at about 4 or about 12 weeks. Study-wide results and caveats: Close to half of spike-specific TCRs reportedly recognize unmutated variant regions. It should be noted that donors were predominantly white British and more often female, and clonal diversity was possibly underestimated. Sampled repertoires all dated from after the peak T cell response.

Only in-frame clones appear in the TCRdb table, and some are missing; sequencing was by immunoSEQ multiplex PCR. The data hold 120,000 to 150,000 clones, with more than 85% observed a single time. V gave up 0 bases and J gave up 7 bases, with 25 bases separating them. Germline V gives CDR1 SGDLS, CDR2 YYNGEE. CDR3 length equals 19 residues. The chain links TRBV9 to TRBJ2-2; D assignment may be TRBD1 or TRBD2 (5 bases each). The receptor's source is an adult in good health. Specimen: peripheral blood, collected on day 0 of AZD1222 vaccination. CDR3 protein: CASSVELGGPATGHGELFF. The CDR3 DNA follows: TGTGCCAGCAGCGTAGAACTTGGGGGACCGGCAACCGGGCACGGGGAGCTGTTTTTT.